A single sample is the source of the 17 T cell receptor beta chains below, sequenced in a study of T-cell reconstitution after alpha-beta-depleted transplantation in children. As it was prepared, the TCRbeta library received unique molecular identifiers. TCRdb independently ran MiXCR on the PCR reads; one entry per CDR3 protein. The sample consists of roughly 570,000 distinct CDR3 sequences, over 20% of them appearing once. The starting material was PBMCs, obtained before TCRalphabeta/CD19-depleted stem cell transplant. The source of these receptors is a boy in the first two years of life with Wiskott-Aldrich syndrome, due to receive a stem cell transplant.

The CDR3 loop is CASSPTSGWFITETQYF. CDR3 nucleotides: TGCGCCAGCAGCCCGACTAGCGGGTGGTTCATAACGGAGACCCAGTACTTC. The V and J genes are TRBV5-1 and TRBJ2-5, with TRBD2 matching over 10 bases. CDR1 and CDR2 (germline): SGHRS, YFSETQ. The CDR3 runs to 17 residues. V trimming: 4 bases; J trimming: 5 bases; junction bases outside the gene matches: 14.

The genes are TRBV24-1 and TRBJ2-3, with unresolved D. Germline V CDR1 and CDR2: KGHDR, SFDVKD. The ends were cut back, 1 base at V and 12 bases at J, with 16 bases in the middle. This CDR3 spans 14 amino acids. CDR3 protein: CATSDLSVGPLQYF. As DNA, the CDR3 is TGTGCCACCAGTGATTTATCTGTAGGACCTCTACAGTATTTT.

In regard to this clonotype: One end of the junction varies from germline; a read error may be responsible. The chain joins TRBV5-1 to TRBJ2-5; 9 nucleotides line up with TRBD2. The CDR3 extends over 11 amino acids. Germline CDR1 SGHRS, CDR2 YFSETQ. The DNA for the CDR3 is TGCGCCAGCAGCGGTAGCGGGAGAGCGTCCTTC. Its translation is CASSGSGRASF. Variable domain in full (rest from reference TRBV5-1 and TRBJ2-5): KAGVTQTPRYLIKTRGQQVTLSCSPISGHRSVSWYQQTPGQGLQFLFEYFSETQRNKGNFPGRFSGRQFSNSRSEMNVSTLELGDSALYLCASSGSGRASFGPGTRLLVL.

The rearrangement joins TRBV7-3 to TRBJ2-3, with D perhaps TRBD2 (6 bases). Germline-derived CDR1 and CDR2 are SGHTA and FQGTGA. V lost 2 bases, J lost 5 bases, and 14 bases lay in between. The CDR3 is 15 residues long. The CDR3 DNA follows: TGTGCCAGCAGCTTACTAGCCCAAGCGGGAGATACGCAGTATTTT. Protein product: CASSLLAQAGDTQYF.

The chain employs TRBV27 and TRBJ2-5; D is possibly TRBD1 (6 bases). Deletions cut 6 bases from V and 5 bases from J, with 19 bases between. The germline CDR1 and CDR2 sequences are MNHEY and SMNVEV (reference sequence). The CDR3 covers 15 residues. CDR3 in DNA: TGTGCCAGCAGCCGAAAGAGGGAGAGGGGGGAGACCCAGTACTTC. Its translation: CASSRKRERGETQYF.

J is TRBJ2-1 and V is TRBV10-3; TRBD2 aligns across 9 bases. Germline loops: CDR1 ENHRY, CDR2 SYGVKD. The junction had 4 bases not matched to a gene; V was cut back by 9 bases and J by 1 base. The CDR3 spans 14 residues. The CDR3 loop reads CAIESGRSYNEQFF. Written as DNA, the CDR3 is TGTGCCATTGAGAGCGGGAGGTCCTACAATGAGCAGTTCTTC.

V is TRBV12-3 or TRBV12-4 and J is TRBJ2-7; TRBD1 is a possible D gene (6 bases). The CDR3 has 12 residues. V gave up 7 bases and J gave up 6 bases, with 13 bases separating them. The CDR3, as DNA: TGTGCCAGCACCCGGACAGCGTCCGAGCAGTACTTC. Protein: CASTRTASEQYF.

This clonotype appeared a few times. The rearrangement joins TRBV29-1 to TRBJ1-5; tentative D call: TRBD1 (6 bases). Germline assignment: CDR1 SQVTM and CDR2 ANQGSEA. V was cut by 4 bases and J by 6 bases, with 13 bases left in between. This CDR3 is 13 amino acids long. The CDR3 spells CSVAREGGQPQHF. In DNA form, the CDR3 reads TGCAGCGTTGCCAGGGAAGGGGGTCAGCCCCAGCATTTT.

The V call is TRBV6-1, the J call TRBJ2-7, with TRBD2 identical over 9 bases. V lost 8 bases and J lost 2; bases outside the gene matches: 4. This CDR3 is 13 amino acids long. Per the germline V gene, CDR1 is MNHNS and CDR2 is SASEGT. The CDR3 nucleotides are TGTGCCAGCTGCGTAGCGGGAGCCTACGAGCAGTACTTC. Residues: CASCVAGAYEQYF.

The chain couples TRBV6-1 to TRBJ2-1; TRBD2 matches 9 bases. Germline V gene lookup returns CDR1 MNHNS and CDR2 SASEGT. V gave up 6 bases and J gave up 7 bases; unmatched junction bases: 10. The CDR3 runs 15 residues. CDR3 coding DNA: TGTGCCAGCAGAACTCAATTAGCGGGAGATAATGAGCAGTTCTTC. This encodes CASRTQLAGDNEQFF.

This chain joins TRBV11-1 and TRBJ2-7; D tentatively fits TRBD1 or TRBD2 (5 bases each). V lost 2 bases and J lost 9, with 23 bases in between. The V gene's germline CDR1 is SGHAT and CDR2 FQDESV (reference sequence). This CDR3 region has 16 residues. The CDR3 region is CASSLIRGAGGEWQYF. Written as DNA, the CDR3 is TGTGCCAGCAGCTTAATCAGAGGGGCTGGAGGTGAATGGCAGTACTTC.

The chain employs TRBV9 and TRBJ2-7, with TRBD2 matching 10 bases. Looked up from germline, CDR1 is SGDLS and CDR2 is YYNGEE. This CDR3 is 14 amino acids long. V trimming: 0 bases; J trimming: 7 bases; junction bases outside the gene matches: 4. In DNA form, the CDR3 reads TGTGCCAGCAGCGTAGAACTAGCGGGAAGGGAGCAGTACTTC. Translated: CASSVELAGREQYF.

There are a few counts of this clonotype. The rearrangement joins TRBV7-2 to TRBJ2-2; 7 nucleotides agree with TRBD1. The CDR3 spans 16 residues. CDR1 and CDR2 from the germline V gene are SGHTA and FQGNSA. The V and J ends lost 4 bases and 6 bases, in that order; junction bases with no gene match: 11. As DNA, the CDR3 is TGTGCCAGCAGCTGGCCGGGACAGAAGAGCGCCGGGGAGCTGTTTTTT. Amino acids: CASSWPGQKSAGELFF.

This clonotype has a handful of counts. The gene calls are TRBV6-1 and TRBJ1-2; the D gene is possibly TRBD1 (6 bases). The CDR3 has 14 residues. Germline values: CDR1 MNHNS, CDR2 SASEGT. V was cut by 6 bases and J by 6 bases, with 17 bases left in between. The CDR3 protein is CASRVDRFGNGYTF. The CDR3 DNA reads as TGTGCCAGCAGAGTCGACAGGTTTGGGAATGGCTACACCTTC.

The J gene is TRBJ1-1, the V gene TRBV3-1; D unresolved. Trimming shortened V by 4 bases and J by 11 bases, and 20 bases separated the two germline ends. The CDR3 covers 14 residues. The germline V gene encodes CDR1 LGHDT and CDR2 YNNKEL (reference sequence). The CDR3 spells CASSPTRIAQAAFF. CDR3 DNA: TGTGCCAGCAGCCCAACGCGAATCGCTCAGGCCGCTTTCTTT.

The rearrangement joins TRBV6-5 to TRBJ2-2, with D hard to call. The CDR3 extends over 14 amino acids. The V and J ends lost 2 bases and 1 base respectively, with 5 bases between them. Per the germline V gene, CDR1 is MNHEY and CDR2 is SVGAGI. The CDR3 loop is CASSYAWNTGELFF. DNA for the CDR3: TGTGCCAGCAGTTACGCCTGGAACACCGGGGAGCTGTTTTTT.

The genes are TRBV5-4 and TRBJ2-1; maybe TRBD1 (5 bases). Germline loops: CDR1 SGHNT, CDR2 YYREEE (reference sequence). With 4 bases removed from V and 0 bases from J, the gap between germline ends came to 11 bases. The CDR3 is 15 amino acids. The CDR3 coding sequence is TGTGCCAGCAGCCGTGACAGACACTCCTACAATGAGCAGTTCTTC. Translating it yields CASSRDRHSYNEQFF.